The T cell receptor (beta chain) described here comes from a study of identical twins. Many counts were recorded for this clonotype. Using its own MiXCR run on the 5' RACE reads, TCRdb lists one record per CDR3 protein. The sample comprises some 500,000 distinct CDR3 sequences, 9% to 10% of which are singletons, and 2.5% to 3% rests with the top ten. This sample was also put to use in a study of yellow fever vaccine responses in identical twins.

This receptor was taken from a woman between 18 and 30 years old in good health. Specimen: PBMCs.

The DNA for the CDR3 is TGTGCCAGCACCCAGTTCCGGGACGGGAACAATGAGCAGTTCTTC. It translates to CASTQFRDGNNEQFF. The chain recombines TRBV7-9 with TRBJ2-1; D assignment may be TRBD1 or TRBD2 (5 bases each). Germline CDR1 SEHNR, CDR2 FQNEAQ (reference sequence). CDR3 length: 15 residues. The V end lost 7 bases, the J end lost 5 bases, and 18 bases lay between the germline ends.